Listed below are T cell receptor beta chains from one sample, sequenced in a study of blood T cell repertoires in COVID-19. Data came from immunoSEQ multiplex PCR; TCRdb stores just in-frame clones and leaves some out. The data contain 200,000 to 250,000 clones, about 90% of them singletons. The sequenced sample consisted of peripheral blood. The receptors originated from a man aged 25-45 years with acute or convalescent COVID-19. Both conserved end residues are part of each CDR3. D genes are given only for firm matches. A clone size is listed for some rows: how often the clone was seen (once, few, many), or a class if it is expanded.

D gene: NA; clone size: NA; J gene: TRBJ2-3; V gene: TRBV30; CDR3 protein: CAWSVGGGDTQYF; CDR3 DNA: TGTGCCTGGAGTGTAGGTGGGGGGGATACGCAGTATTTT
D gene: NA; clone size: NA; J gene: TRBJ2-3; V gene: TRBV29-1; CDR3 protein: CSVGLPRTDTQYF; CDR3 DNA: TGCAGCGTTGGGCTTCCCCGAACAGATACGCAGTATTTT
D gene: NA; clone size: NA; J gene: TRBJ1-2; V gene: TRBV11-2; CDR3 protein: CASSLGLNTYGYTF; CDR3 DNA: TGTGCCAGCAGCTTAGGTCTAAATACTTATGGCTACACCTTC
D gene: TRBD2; clone size: NA; J gene: TRBJ2-3; V gene: TRBV24-1; CDR3 protein: CATSDRASGMTDTQYF; CDR3 DNA: TGTGCCACCAGTGATCGGGCTAGCGGGATGACAGATACGCAGTATTTT
D gene: NA; clone size: NA; J gene: TRBJ1-1; V gene: TRBV5-5; CDR3 protein: CASSLKSREAFF; CDR3 DNA: TGTGCCAGCAGCTTGAAATCCAGGGAAGCTTTCTTT
D gene: NA; clone size: NA; J gene: TRBJ1-3; V gene: TRBV19; CDR3 protein: CASSDDRRDTIYF; CDR3 DNA: TGTGCCAGTAGTGACGACAGGCGGGACACCATATATTTT
D gene: NA; clone size: NA; J gene: TRBJ1-3; V gene: TRBV2; CDR3 protein: CASTPRGEKGNTIYF; CDR3 DNA: TGTGCCAGCACCCCCCGTGGGGAGAAGGGAAACACCATATATTTT
D gene: NA; clone size: NA; J gene: TRBJ2-2; V gene: TRBV9; CDR3 protein: CASSASYGDSNTGELFF; CDR3 DNA: TGTGCCAGCAGCGCCTCCTATGGTGATTCGAACACCGGGGAGCTGTTTTTT
D gene: NA; clone size: NA; J gene: TRBJ2-3; V gene: TRBV30; CDR3 protein: CAWSVQGSADTQYF; CDR3 DNA: TGTGCCTGGAGTGTACAGGGATCGGCAGATACGCAGTATTTT
D gene: TRBD1; clone size: NA; J gene: TRBJ2-2; V gene: TRBV28; CDR3 protein: CASIFDRGRVGELFF; CDR3 DNA: TGTGCCAGCATTTTCGACAGGGGTAGGGTCGGGGAGCTGTTTTTT
D gene: NA; clone size: NA; J gene: TRBJ2-5; V gene: TRBV19; CDR3 protein: CASAPLGFQETQYF; CDR3 DNA: TGTGCCAGCGCCCCGTTGGGCTTCCAAGAGACCCAGTACTTC
D gene: NA; clone size: NA; J gene: TRBJ1-2; V gene: TRBV27; CDR3 protein: CASKDPGDYGYTF; CDR3 DNA: TGTGCCAGCAAAGATCCCGGAGACTATGGCTACACCTTC
D gene: TRBD2; clone size: NA; J gene: TRBJ2-3; V gene: TRBV6-4; CDR3 protein: CASSLTSAGRDTQYF; CDR3 DNA: TGTGCCAGCAGCCTGACTAGCGCCGGGCGAGATACGCAGTATTTT
D gene: TRBD1; clone size: once; J gene: TRBJ1-4; V gene: TRBV7-9; CDR3 protein: CASSLRQGAEKLFF; CDR3 DNA: TGTGCCAGCAGCTTAAGACAGGGGGCTGAAAAACTGTTTTTT
D gene: NA; clone size: NA; J gene: TRBJ2-2; V gene: TRBV21-1; CDR3 protein: CASSREYIRLAIGTGELFF; CDR3 DNA: TGTGCCAGCAGCCGAGAATATATCCGGCTAGCAATAGGCACCGGGGAGCTGTTTTTT
D gene: TRBD1; clone size: NA; J gene: TRBJ2-1; V gene: TRBV12-5; CDR3 protein: CARSTGQGDYNEQFF; CDR3 DNA: TGTGCTAGATCTACGGGGCAGGGGGACTACAATGAGCAGTTCTTC
D gene: NA; clone size: NA; J gene: TRBJ1-2; V gene: TRBV18; CDR3 protein: CASSPSQASYGYTF; CDR3 DNA: TGTGCCAGCTCACCAAGCCAGGCGTCCTATGGCTACACCTTC
D gene: NA; clone size: NA; J gene: TRBJ1-6; V gene: TRBV19; CDR3 protein: CASTYSSYNSPLHF; CDR3 DNA: TGTGCCAGTACGTACAGCTCCTATAATTCACCCCTCCACTTT
D gene: NA; clone size: NA; J gene: TRBJ1-2; V gene: TRBV5-1; CDR3 protein: CASSSGGNPYGYTF; CDR3 DNA: TGCGCCAGCAGCTCGGGGGGGAACCCCTATGGCTACACCTTC
D gene: TRBD1; clone size: NA; J gene: TRBJ1-1; V gene: TRBV28; CDR3 protein: CASNHGQGNTEAFF; CDR3 DNA: TGTGCCAGCAATCACGGACAGGGGAACACTGAAGCTTTCTTT
D gene: TRBD2; clone size: NA; J gene: TRBJ2-4; V gene: TRBV19; CDR3 protein: CASRTLGGPQNIQYF; CDR3 DNA: TGTGCCAGTAGGACCCTGGGAGGGCCTCAAAACATTCAGTACTTC
D gene: TRBD1; clone size: NA; J gene: TRBJ2-4; V gene: TRBV5-6; CDR3 protein: CASRHLTGNIQYF; CDR3 DNA: TGTGCCAGCCGACACCTGACAGGGAACATTCAGTACTTC
D gene: NA; clone size: NA; J gene: TRBJ2-1; V gene: TRBV4-2; CDR3 protein: CAAGLLLDPYNEQFF; CDR3 DNA: TGTGCCGCGGGACTTTTACTAGACCCATACAATGAGCAGTTCTTC
D gene: TRBD2; clone size: NA; J gene: TRBJ2-1; V gene: TRBV11-2; CDR3 protein: CASSPIPGRAGYNEQFF; CDR3 DNA: TGTGCCAGCAGCCCCATCCCCGGGAGGGCCGGCTACAATGAGCAGTTCTTC
D gene: TRBD1; clone size: NA; J gene: TRBJ1-5; V gene: TRBV6-4; CDR3 protein: CATRQGPGQPQHF; CDR3 DNA: TGTGCCACCCGACAGGGACCCGGCCAGCCCCAGCATTTT
D gene: TRBD1; clone size: NA; J gene: TRBJ1-5; V gene: TRBV9; CDR3 protein: CASSLPWDRDQPQHF; CDR3 DNA: TGTGCCAGCAGCCTCCCCTGGGACAGAGATCAGCCCCAGCATTTT
D gene: NA; clone size: NA; J gene: TRBJ1-1; V gene: TRBV11-1; CDR3 protein: CASSLWNRVNTEAFF; CDR3 DNA: TGTGCCAGCAGCTTATGGAACAGGGTGAACACTGAAGCTTTCTTT
D gene: TRBD1; clone size: once; J gene: TRBJ2-5; V gene: TRBV24-1; CDR3 protein: CATRDRGETQYF; CDR3 DNA: TGTGCCACCCGGGACAGGGGTGAGACCCAGTACTTC
D gene: NA; clone size: once; J gene: TRBJ2-5; V gene: TRBV24-1; CDR3 protein: CATSDPRKRETQYF; CDR3 DNA: TGTGCCACCAGTGATCCCCGGAAGAGGGAGACCCAGTACTTC
D gene: TRBD1; clone size: NA; J gene: TRBJ2-5; V gene: TRBV11-2; CDR3 protein: CASTRGPETQYF; CDR3 DNA: TGTGCCAGCACCAGGGGGCCTGAGACCCAGTACTTC
D gene: NA; clone size: once; J gene: TRBJ2-1; V gene: TRBV30; CDR3 protein: CAWGEYNEQFF; CDR3 DNA: TGTGCCTGGGGGGAGTACAATGAGCAGTTCTTC